This TCR beta chain was recovered during a study of tumor and adjacent non-tumor tissue in lung cancer (dated by TCRdb to 2016 to 2018). In the study overall: The cohort included eleven to twelve adenocarcinoma, a couple of squamous cell carcinoma and 1 small cell lung cancer patients. Ages among the roughly 15 patients ranged from roughly 31 to 80 years, there were ten or so men and 5 women, and disease was at TNM stage I to III. TCRbeta CDR3 sequencing was performed on thirty paired specimens, with one tumor sample and one normal lung sample collected per patient. Sequencing produced fewer than 150,000,000 productive TCRbeta reads in total, an average of about 4.2 million reads per sample. Using bulk TCRbeta repertoires from approximately 15 lung cancer patients, the study set lung tumor tissue side by side with matched distant non-tumor lung tissue. Study-level results and caveats: Tumor tissue showed significantly higher TCR diversity (inverse Simpson) than normal lung tissue, at roughly 390 vs 170 (P = 0.0075, Mann-Whitney U test). The methods do not name the sequencing platform or mention unique molecular identifiers. Because peripheral blood was not sequenced, blood TCRbeta repertoires in the lung cancer patients of the study were not examined. Only roughly 16 patients were in the cohort, and the authors stated that larger samples and more detailed clinical data are needed. Significantly higher TCR diversity was found in younger patients, and higher tumor TCR diversity was associated with shorter overall and disease-free survival. The top 100 clones accounted for a significantly larger cumulative portion of the repertoire in normal lung than in tumor tissue.

RNA was isolated from bulk, unsorted tissue, and RNA quality was assessed with a NanoDrop ND-1000 and an Agilent 2100. Newly diagnosed lung cancer patients without prior chemotherapy who had been admitted for thoracic surgery in China between August and November 2014 were enrolled as donors. Patients who had received previous radiotherapy or chemotherapy, or who had another concurrent cancer, were excluded from the study. Surgical tissue pieces of roughly 1-2.2 cm3 were preserved in RNAlater solution and stored at -80 °C until use. A word on this clonotype: It has no known antigen specificity. The record has no base qualities; no much larger clone is one base away.

V has 10 bases trimmed and J has 0 bases trimmed; junction bases matching no gene number 7. The CDR3 starts with the cysteine, ends with the phenylalanine, and has 16 residues. Only the CDR3 DNA is retained, 48 bases long and in frame from the first base. The germline V gene sets CDR1 to SGHAT and CDR2 to FQNNGV. Libraries came from multiplex PCR. TCRdb records Illumina HiSeq 2500 as the sequencer. TCRbeta libraries were constructed through three rounds of nested PCR with primers (Table S4) according to protocols modified from ARM-PCR. PCR products of 200-500 bp were gel-excised and purified with the QIAquick gel extraction kit before sequencing. Per the authors' processing: Trimmomatic was used to clean the reads, FLASH merged the cleaned reads into complete CDR3 sequences, and MiTCR assigned the sequences to V(D)J germline segments. Clonal diversity was calculated as the inverse Simpson's index using VDJtools. A read counted as productive if the sequence was in-frame and lacked a premature stop codon. TCRdb's own reprocessing of the public reads used fastp at Q25 and MiXCR and kept productive beta chains. Every CDR3 protein is listed once, alongside the most common genes and DNA of its rows. TCRdb's processing, not the authors', yielded these V and J calls. The sample table lists some 84,000 distinct CDR3 sequences, around two thirds of them with a count of one. Clones ranked in the top ten supply 15% of the sample.

The chain employs TRBV11-2 and TRBJ2-6; a stretch of 9 junction bases matches TRBD1. Sequenced sample: lung tumor tissue. This sequence was found in an older man with non-small cell lung cancer. DNA sequence: TGTGCCATCATCCGGGGACAGGGCTCTGGGGCCAACGTCCTGACTTTC. Its amino acids are CAIIRGQGSGANVLTF. When the CDR3 is completed using the reference TRBV11-2 and TRBJ2-6 genes on either side, the full variable domain is EAGVAQSPRYKIIEKRQSVAFWCNPISGHATLYWYQQILGQGPKLLIQFQNNGVVDDSQLPKDRFSAERLKGVDSTLKIQPAKLEDSAVYLCAIIRGQGSGANVLTFGAGSRLTVL.